These T cell receptor beta chains were read from a single sample in a study of monozygotic twins with inflammatory bowel disease. Reprocessing the 5' RACE reads, TCRdb reports a single entry for every CDR3 protein and omits DNA. The sample includes approximately 140,000 distinct CDR3 sequences. Sequences were obtained from blood. All receptors come from a human donor with ulcerative colitis or Crohn's disease, or a healthy co-twin of an affected twin (not recorded which). Both conserved end residues are part of each CDR3. Each record gives: V gene, J gene, CDR3 protein.

v_call: TRBV5-1
j_call: TRBJ2-5
cdr3_aa: CASSFLQGWQETQYF

v_call: TRBV20-1
j_call: TRBJ2-7
cdr3_aa: CSADQGSNYEQYF

v_call: TRBV29-1
j_call: TRBJ2-7
cdr3_aa: CSIFIGGGEQYF

v_call: TRBV6-2/TRBV6-3
j_call: TRBJ2-2
cdr3_aa: CASSMGLWNTGELFF

v_call: TRBV18
j_call: TRBJ2-5
cdr3_aa: CASSPLQGSQETQYF

v_call: TRBV5-1
j_call: TRBJ2-3
cdr3_aa: CASSFGTRTYTQYF

v_call: TRBV20-1
j_call: TRBJ2-5
cdr3_aa: CSAEDADSQETQYF

v_call: TRBV5-1
j_call: TRBJ2-3
cdr3_aa: CASSMEGQGTDTQYF

v_call: TRBV4-3
j_call: TRBJ1-2
cdr3_aa: CASSRIPPVRTGHYGYTF

v_call: TRBV7-9
j_call: TRBJ2-5
cdr3_aa: CASSLVHQETQYF

v_call: TRBV5-5
j_call: TRBJ2-1
cdr3_aa: CASSLDQGHNEQFF

v_call: TRBV14
j_call: TRBJ2-7
cdr3_aa: CASSQTNRNLYEQYF

v_call: TRBV19
j_call: TRBJ2-3
cdr3_aa: CASSKTRTTDTQYF

v_call: TRBV12-3/TRBV12-4
j_call: TRBJ1-3
cdr3_aa: CASSTGLSNTIYF

v_call: TRBV5-1
j_call: TRBJ1-3
cdr3_aa: CASSTGVPHSGNTIYF

v_call: TRBV2
j_call: TRBJ1-5
cdr3_aa: CASSEWGAGGDQPQHF

v_call: TRBV10-3
j_call: TRBJ2-5
cdr3_aa: CAISEQLQETQYF

v_call: TRBV3-1
j_call: TRBJ1-4
cdr3_aa: CASSQDREKLFF

v_call: TRBV2
j_call: TRBJ2-3
cdr3_aa: CASSYRVLPDTQYF

v_call: TRBV7-8
j_call: TRBJ1-2
cdr3_aa: CASSLTSNYGYTF

v_call: TRBV12-3/TRBV12-4
j_call: TRBJ2-4
cdr3_aa: CASSPSGGPKNIQYF

v_call: TRBV10-3
j_call: TRBJ1-5
cdr3_aa: CAISGSGDSNQPQHF

v_call: TRBV7-2
j_call: TRBJ2-3
cdr3_aa: CASSPDRGQDTQYF

v_call: TRBV20-1
j_call: TRBJ1-2
cdr3_aa: CSKGEGGGYTF

v_call: TRBV5-1
j_call: TRBJ1-3
cdr3_aa: CASSLEGFGGPTSGNTIYF

v_call: TRBV9
j_call: TRBJ1-3
cdr3_aa: CASSVDGDSGNTIYF

v_call: TRBV12-3/TRBV12-4
j_call: TRBJ1-2
cdr3_aa: CASSWTVTYGYTF

v_call: TRBV7-2
j_call: TRBJ1-1
cdr3_aa: CASSSGHLNTEAFF

v_call: TRBV20-1
j_call: TRBJ2-7
cdr3_aa: CSARVSETFSYEQYF

v_call: TRBV12-3/TRBV12-4
j_call: TRBJ2-7
cdr3_aa: CASSPGQGLDEQYF

v_call: TRBV7-2
j_call: TRBJ2-7
cdr3_aa: CASSGWDSAYEQYF

v_call: TRBV12-3/TRBV12-4
j_call: TRBJ1-1
cdr3_aa: CASSFFGLNTEAFF

v_call: TRBV10-3
j_call: TRBJ1-3
cdr3_aa: CAISEGPFSGNTIYF

v_call: TRBV29-1
j_call: TRBJ2-7
cdr3_aa: CSVEDGFRHGYEQYF

v_call: TRBV27
j_call: TRBJ1-4
cdr3_aa: CASSIDRWAEKLFF

v_call: TRBV20-1
j_call: TRBJ2-7
cdr3_aa: CSAAREVWQQYF

v_call: TRBV11-1
j_call: TRBJ2-7
cdr3_aa: CASSLGTALVEQYF

v_call: TRBV18
j_call: TRBJ1-2
cdr3_aa: CASSPPTGSGYTF

v_call: TRBV28
j_call: TRBJ2-7
cdr3_aa: CASSLWTGGIGYEQYF

v_call: TRBV10-3
j_call: TRBJ2-1
cdr3_aa: CAIGWAYNEQFF

v_call: TRBV7-6
j_call: TRBJ2-1
cdr3_aa: CASSLFDRGDEQFF

v_call: TRBV4-3
j_call: TRBJ2-4
cdr3_aa: CASSQGSAGNIQYF

v_call: TRBV5-1
j_call: TRBJ2-7
cdr3_aa: CASSLETGVIYEQYF

v_call: TRBV7-3
j_call: TRBJ2-1
cdr3_aa: CASSLTGQSYNEQFF

v_call: TRBV18
j_call: TRBJ1-2
cdr3_aa: CASSPTGRGDGYTF

v_call: TRBV11-2
j_call: TRBJ2-3
cdr3_aa: CASSPGSPAQYF

v_call: TRBV20-1
j_call: TRBJ2-1
cdr3_aa: CSASGGGRVRYNEQFF

v_call: TRBV28
j_call: TRBJ2-7
cdr3_aa: CASSPALIAGEGYEQYF

v_call: TRBV2
j_call: TRBJ2-5
cdr3_aa: CASSEAETQYF

v_call: TRBV27
j_call: TRBJ1-5
cdr3_aa: CASRGQSYSNQPQHF

v_call: TRBV11-2
j_call: TRBJ1-4
cdr3_aa: CASSLAHEKLFF

v_call: TRBV5-1
j_call: TRBJ2-3
cdr3_aa: CASKKGTEEFTDTQYF

v_call: TRBV20-1
j_call: TRBJ2-3
cdr3_aa: CSGLAGGSTDTQYF

v_call: TRBV7-2
j_call: TRBJ1-4
cdr3_aa: CASRRQAGNEKLFF

v_call: TRBV7-8
j_call: TRBJ2-1
cdr3_aa: CASSFFWGTTQDEDNEQFF

v_call: TRBV5-4
j_call: TRBJ1-2
cdr3_aa: CASKPRGGEDYGYTF

v_call: TRBV20-1
j_call: TRBJ2-3
cdr3_aa: CSASGTERSTDTQYF

v_call: TRBV18
j_call: TRBJ2-5
cdr3_aa: CASSPKQQETQYF